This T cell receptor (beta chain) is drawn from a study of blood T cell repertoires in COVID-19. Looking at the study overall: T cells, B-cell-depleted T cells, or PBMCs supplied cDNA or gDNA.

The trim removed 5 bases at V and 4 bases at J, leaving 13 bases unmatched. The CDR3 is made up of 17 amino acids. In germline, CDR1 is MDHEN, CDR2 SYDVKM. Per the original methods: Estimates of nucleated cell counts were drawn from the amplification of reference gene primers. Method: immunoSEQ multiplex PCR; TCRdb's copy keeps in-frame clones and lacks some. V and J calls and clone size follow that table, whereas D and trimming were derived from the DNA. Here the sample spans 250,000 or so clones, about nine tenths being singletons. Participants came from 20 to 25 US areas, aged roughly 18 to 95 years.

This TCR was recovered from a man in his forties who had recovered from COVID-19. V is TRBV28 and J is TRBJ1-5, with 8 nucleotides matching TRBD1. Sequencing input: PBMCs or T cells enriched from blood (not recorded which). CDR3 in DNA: TGTGCCAGCAGTCCCCGGACAGGGAGGGGTGTTAATCAGCCCCAGCATTTT. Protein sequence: CASSPRTGRGVNQPQHF.